The clone carrying this T cell receptor beta chain was seen a few times. Its antigen is undetermined. The data originate from a study of Tregs in tolerant kidney transplant recipients. Unstimulated Tregs (CD4+CD25+CD127-) and CD4+CD25- non-Tregs were sorted from PBMCs. Germline lookup yields CDR1 MNHEY and CDR2 SMNVEV (reference sequence). V shed 8 bases and J 6 bases; nucleotides not matched to a gene: 7. The CDR3 is made up of 14 amino acids. The method was immunoSEQ multiplex PCR; TCRdb's version includes in-frame clones alone and lacks a portion of them. The sample records 90,000 or so clones, 85% to 95% being singletons. Points from the study as a whole: Activated donor B cell expansion appeared to reveal the most relevant donor-specific TCRbeta repertoire.

This sequence originates from a human donor in good health. Sequenced input: CD8+ T cells from blood. The J gene is TRBJ2-2, the V gene TRBV27; 9 bases align to TRBD2. The CDR3 region is CASGAGGPPGELFF. The CDR3 DNA follows: TGTGCCAGCGGGGCGGGGGGGCCCCCCGGGGAGCTGTTTTTT.